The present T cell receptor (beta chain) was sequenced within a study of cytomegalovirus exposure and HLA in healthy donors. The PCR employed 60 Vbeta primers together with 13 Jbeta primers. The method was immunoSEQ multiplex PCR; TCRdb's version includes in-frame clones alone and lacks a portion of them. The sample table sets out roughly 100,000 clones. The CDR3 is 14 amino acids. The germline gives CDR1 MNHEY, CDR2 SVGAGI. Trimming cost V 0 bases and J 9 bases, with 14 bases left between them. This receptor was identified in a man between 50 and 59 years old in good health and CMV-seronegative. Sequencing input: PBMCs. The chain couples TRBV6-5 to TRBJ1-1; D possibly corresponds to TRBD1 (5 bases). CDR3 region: CASSYSGGRGKAFF. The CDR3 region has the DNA TGTGCCAGCAGTTACTCGGGGGGACGGGGTAAAGCTTTCTTT.